This section outlines one T cell receptor (beta chain) sequence together with its context. One entry per CDR3 protein results from TCRdb running MiXCR on the PCR reads. The top ten hold 30% to 40% of the sample, which has about 12,000 distinct CDR3 sequences, about 52% seen once. The data were obtained in a study of tumor-infiltrating lymphocytes in oesophageal squamous cell carcinoma. Germline loops: CDR1 SGHTA, CDR2 FQGNSA. CDR3 length: 14 residues. The specimen sequenced was esophageal tumor tissue. This chain links TRBV7-2 with TRBJ2-7; tentatively, D is TRBD2 (6 bases). The tail of the sequence fits TRBJ2-1 better, so the J call may be wrong. The TCR was taken from a female donor with esophageal squamous cell carcinoma. CDR3 DNA sequence: TGTGCCAGCAGCTTAGCAGGGAGGACCTACGAGCAGTTCTTC. This gives the protein CASSLAGRTYEQFF.